Described below is a single T cell receptor beta chain sequence and its context. CDR1 and CDR2 from the germline V gene are SNHLY and FYNNEI. V lost 5 bases to trimming and J lost 4 bases, with 11 bases between them. The CDR3 runs 13 residues. TCRdb's table, derived via immunoSEQ multiplex PCR, lists solely in-frame clones and lacks some. The sample has about 88,000 clones, approximately 90% seen once. The entry originates in a study of T cells after somatic rescue of genetic block. The sample taken for sequencing was peripheral blood mononuclear cells (PBMCs). The chain is built from TRBV2 and TRBJ1-1; possibly TRBD1 for D (6 bases). The TCR was taken from a woman younger than 35. CDR3 sequence: CASSLTGSTEAFF. The DNA for the CDR3 is TGTGCCAGCAGTTTAACAGGGAGCACTGAAGCTTTCTTT.